This note documents a single T cell receptor beta chain sequence. PCR primers comprised 60 Vbeta and 13 Jbeta primers. Profiling relied on immunoSEQ multiplex PCR, and the TCRdb table lists in-frame clones only, not all of them. The data show just over 150,000 clones, approximately 80% seen once. V lost 5 bases to trimming and J lost 1 base, with 8 bases between them. In germline, CDR1 is SGHTA, CDR2 FQGTGA. The CDR3 is made up of 13 amino acids. This entry comes from a study of cytomegalovirus exposure and HLA in healthy donors. The chain couples TRBV7-3 to TRBJ1-1; D is undetermined. The receptor's source is a man aged 50 or older in good health and CMV-seropositive. The sequenced material came from PBMCs. The CDR3 is CASSKTENTEAFF. In nucleotides, the CDR3 is TGTGCCAGCAGCAAAACAGAGAACACTGAAGCTTTCTTT. Complete variable domain (other parts from reference TRBV7-3 and TRBJ1-1): GAGVSQTPSNKVTEKGKYVELRCDPISGHTALYWYRQSLGQGPEFLIYFQGTGAADDSGLPNDRFFAVRPEGSVSTLKIQRTERGDSAVYLCASSKTENTEAFFGQGTRLTVV.